These 17 T cell receptor beta chains came from one sample sequenced in a study of identical twins. MiXCR, applied by TCRdb to the 5' RACE reads, yields one record per CDR3 protein. The data contain under 250,000 distinct CDR3 sequences, around 9.6% of them singletons. Source material: memory (CD45RO+) T cells sorted from blood. The receptors here all came from a woman aged 18-29 years in good health.

The chain carries TRBV7-2 and TRBJ2-2, with D hard to call. V was pared by 5 bases and J by 4 bases, with 20 bases between. The CDR3 has 17 residues. CDR1 is SGHTA and CDR2 is FQGNSA in the germline V gene. For the CDR3, the DNA is TGTGCCAGCAGCGGAAACCTGGTCAGTTCGAGCACCGGGGAGCTGTTTTTT. This encodes CASSGNLVSSSTGELFF. Looking up the rest from reference TRBV7-2 and TRBJ2-2 gives the full variable domain: GAGVSQSPSNKVTEKGKDVELRCDPISGHTALYWYRQSLGQGLEFLIYFQGNSAPDKSGLPSDRFSAERTGGSVSTLTIQRTQQEDSAVYLCASSGNLVSSSTGELFFGEGSRLTVL.

The V gene is TRBV3-1, the J gene TRBJ2-4; D gene uncertain. Germline assignment: CDR1 LGHDT and CDR2 YNNKEL (reference sequence). With 3 bases removed from V and 1 base from J, the gap between germline ends came to 7 bases. The CDR3 covers 14 residues. CDR3 in amino acids: CASSHRLAKNIQYF. The CDR3 region has the DNA TGTGCCAGCAGCCACCGATTGGCCAAAAACATTCAGTACTTC.

This clonotype has only a few counts. The rearrangement joins TRBV3-1 to TRBJ2-1; possibly TRBD1 or TRBD2 for D (5 bases each). Germline-derived CDR1 and CDR2 are LGHDT and YNNKEL (reference sequence). With 4 bases removed from V and 12 bases from J, the gap between germline ends came to 16 bases. This CDR3 contains 13 residues. CDR3 sequence (DNA): TGTGCCAGCAGCCTCAGGGTACTGGACTCGCAGTTCTTC. Its translation: CASSLRVLDSQFF.

A few counts support this clonotype. This chain links TRBV12-3 or TRBV12-4 with TRBJ2-1; 11 bases fit TRBD2. The CDR3 sequence is 16 residues long. After removal of 2 bases from V and 4 bases from J, the junction contained 4 bases not matched to a gene. The CDR3 bases are TGTGCCAGCAGTTTACTAGCGGGGGGTAATTACAATGAGCAGTTCTTC. This gives the protein CASSLLAGGNYNEQFF.

The chain uses TRBV27 and TRBJ2-7; 10 bases map to TRBD2. Germline loops: CDR1 MNHEY, CDR2 SMNVEV (reference sequence). V lost 5 bases and J lost 1; bases outside the gene matches: 5. The CDR3 is 15 residues long. The CDR3 spells CASSSWTSGSYEQYF. DNA of the CDR3: TGTGCCAGCAGTAGCTGGACTAGCGGTTCCTACGAGCAGTACTTC.

This clonotype was recorded a few times. The chain couples TRBV6-5 to TRBJ1-1; D might be TRBD1 (5 bases). This CDR3 has 11 residues. Trimming removed 4 bases at V and 10 bases at J, with 10 bases between. The germline V gene has CDR1 MNHEY and CDR2 SVGAGI. The CDR3 bases are TGTGCCAGCAGTTCTCGGGGGGGAGCTTTCTTT. It codes for CASSSRGGAFF.

This chain links TRBV6-1 with TRBJ2-1; 9 positions match TRBD1. Germline trimming cut 4 bases from V and 7 bases from J; bases unmatched to any gene: 8. CDR1 is MNHNS, CDR2 SASEGT, per germline. This CDR3 spans 15 amino acids. Here the CDR3 DNA reads TGTGCCAGCAGTGTGGGACAGGGAATGAGAAATGAGCAGTTCTTC. This encodes CASSVGQGMRNEQFF.

This chain links TRBV10-3 with TRBJ2-1, with 14 nucleotides matching TRBD2. The CDR3 contains 15 residues. Trimming removed 9 bases from V and 8 bases from J; junction bases left unmatched: 9. Germline V gene lookup returns CDR1 ENHRY and CDR2 SYGVKD. Here the CDR3 DNA reads TGTGCCATTTCACCGACTAGCGGGGGGGTCCATGAGCAGTTCTTC. This gives the protein CAISPTSGGVHEQFF.

This clonotype has a handful of counts. The V gene is TRBV7-8, the J gene TRBJ2-1, with D hard to call. The CDR3 length is 14 residues. V was pared by 5 bases and J by 0 bases, with 8 bases between. CDR1 SGHVS and CDR2 FQNEAQ come from the germline V gene. The CDR3 is CASSVYNSYNEQFF. The CDR3 DNA reads as TGTGCCAGCAGCGTCTATAACTCCTACAATGAGCAGTTCTTC.

This clonotype was observed many times. The genes are TRBV6-4 and TRBJ1-4, with D unresolved. Germline loops: CDR1 MRHNA, CDR2 SNTAGT. The CDR3 has 14 residues. Trimming stripped 5 bases from V and 8 bases from J, with 15 bases between. The CDR3 loop is CASSSPPGPEKLFF. Written as DNA, the CDR3 is TGTGCCAGCAGTTCCCCTCCGGGCCCGGAAAAACTGTTTTTT.

This clonotype has ten or more counts. The V call is TRBV7-9, the J call TRBJ2-2; D might be TRBD2 (5 bases). Trimming removed 5 bases at V and 6 bases at J, with 10 bases between. This CDR3 has 13 residues. CDR1 is SEHNR and CDR2 is FQNEAQ in the germline V gene (reference sequence). CDR3 loop: CASSPKGAGELFF. In nucleotides, the CDR3 is TGTGCCAGCAGCCCCAAGGGAGCCGGGGAGCTGTTTTTT. The whole variable domain, remainder taken from reference TRBV7-9 and TRBJ2-2, is DTGVSQNPRHKITKRGQNVTFRCDPISEHNRLYWYRQTLGQGPEFLTYFQNEAQLEKSRLLSDRFSAERPKGSFSTLEIQRTEQGDSAMYLCASSPKGAGELFFGEGSRLTVL.

The V call is TRBV21-1, the J call TRBJ2-2; TRBD2 reflects the table's D call only, with no check against the DNA. TRBV21-1 is a documented pseudogene. The CDR3 consists of 22 residues. The CDR3 coding sequence is TGTGCCAGCAGCAAAGAGGTGGCTCTAGCGGGAGCGCAACCTACGCGGACCGGGGAGCTGTTTTTT. Its protein is CASSKEVALAGAQPTRTGELFF.

The chain combines TRBV2 with TRBJ2-4; no reliable D call. The V and J ends lost 11 bases and 0 bases respectively, with 8 bases between them. The CDR3 spans 12 residues. Germline CDR1 and CDR2: SNHLY and FYNNEI. The CDR3 reads CAGSLAKNIQYF. As DNA, the CDR3 is TGTGCCGGAAGTTTAGCCAAAAACATTCAGTACTTC. The full variable domain, with the rest looked up from reference TRBV2 and TRBJ2-4, is EPEVTQTPSHQVTQMGQEVILRCVPISNHLYFYWYRQILGQKVEFLVSFYNNEISEKSEIFDDQFSVERPDGSNFTLKIRSTKLEDSAMYFCAGSLAKNIQYFGAGTRLSVL.

This clonotype was recorded many times. The chain couples TRBV5-1 to TRBJ2-3; D not resolved. Germline CDR1 SGHRS, CDR2 YFSETQ. Trimming shortened V by 0 bases and J by 7 bases, and 12 bases separated the two germline ends. The CDR3 is 14 amino acids. The CDR3 DNA follows: TGCGCCAGCAGCTTGGATGCGGAAAGTTATACGCAGTATTTT. Protein sequence: CASSLDAESYTQYF.

This clonotype was recorded at least ten times. The rearrangement uses TRBV5-1 and TRBJ1-1, with unresolved D. In germline, CDR1 is SGHRS, CDR2 YFSETQ. Trimming removed 0 bases at V and 5 bases at J, with 11 bases between. The CDR3 extends over 14 amino acids. Here the CDR3 reads CASSLAASGTEAFF. The CDR3 bases are TGCGCCAGCAGCTTGGCGGCCTCCGGAACTGAAGCTTTCTTT.

Many counts were recorded for this clonotype. The genes are TRBV5-1 and TRBJ1-6; possibly TRBD1 for D (5 bases). The CDR3 length is 15 residues. V shed 0 bases and J shed 5 bases, with 9 bases lying between them. The germline gives CDR1 SGHRS, CDR2 YFSETQ. CDR3: CASSLAPGDNSPLHF. CDR3 coding DNA: TGCGCCAGCAGCTTGGCCCCGGGGGATAATTCACCCCTCCACTTT.

This chain links TRBV10-3 with TRBJ1-2; the D is unclear. The germline V gene encodes CDR1 ENHRY and CDR2 SYGVKD. CDR3 length: 13 residues. Trimming pared 3 bases from V and 4 bases from J, leaving 9 bases between. DNA of the CDR3: TGTGCCATCAGTGATACAGCCTCCTATGGCTACACCTTC. As protein: CAISDTASYGYTF.